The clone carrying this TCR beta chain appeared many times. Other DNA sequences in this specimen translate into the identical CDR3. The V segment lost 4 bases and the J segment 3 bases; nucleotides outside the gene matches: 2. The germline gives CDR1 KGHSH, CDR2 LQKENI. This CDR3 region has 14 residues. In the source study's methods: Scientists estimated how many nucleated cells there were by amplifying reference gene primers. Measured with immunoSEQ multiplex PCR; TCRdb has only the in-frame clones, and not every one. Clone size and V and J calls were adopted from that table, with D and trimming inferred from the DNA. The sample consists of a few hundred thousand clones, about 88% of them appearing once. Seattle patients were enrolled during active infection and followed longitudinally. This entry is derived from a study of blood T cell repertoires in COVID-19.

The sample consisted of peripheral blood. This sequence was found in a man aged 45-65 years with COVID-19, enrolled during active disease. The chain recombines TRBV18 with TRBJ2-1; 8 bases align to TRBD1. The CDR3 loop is CASSRTGYYNEQFF. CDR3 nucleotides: TGTGCCAGCTCACGGACAGGGTACTACAATGAGCAGTTCTTC.